The sequence of this T cell receptor beta chain was determined in a study of cytomegalovirus exposure and HLA in healthy donors. On this clone itself: Antigen unknown. One end of the junction varies from germline; a read error may be responsible.

This CDR3 region has 14 residues. Germline V gene sequence: CDR1 SGHTA, CDR2 FQGNSA. Study results and caveats: TCR beta chains associated with HLA were, in a later analysis, more clonally expanded than equally common others. Being productive about 87% or about 30% of the time was typical of most TCR beta V segments in an earlier analysis.

PCR used 60 Vbeta primers and 13 Jbeta primers. Measured with immunoSEQ multiplex PCR; TCRdb has only the in-frame clones, and not every one. Of 150,000 to 250,000 clones in the sample, 60% to 85% were seen once. The V gene is TRBV7-2, the J gene TRBJ2-1; 16 nucleotides align to TRBD2. This receptor was identified in a girl aged 5-17 years in good health and CMV-seropositive. The sample was PBMCs. DNA for the CDR3: TGTGCCAGCAAACCGGGACTAGCGGGGGGGAGTTGTCTCTTC. As protein: CASKPGLAGGSCLF.